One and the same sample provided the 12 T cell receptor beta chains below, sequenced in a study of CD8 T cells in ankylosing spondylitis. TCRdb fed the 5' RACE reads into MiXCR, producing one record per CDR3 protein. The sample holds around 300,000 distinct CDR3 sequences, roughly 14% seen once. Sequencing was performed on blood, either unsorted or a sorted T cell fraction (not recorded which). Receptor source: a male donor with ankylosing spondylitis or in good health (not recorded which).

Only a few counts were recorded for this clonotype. CDR3 nucleotides: TGTGCCAGCAGTCCCCCAGGGGGCGCTGAGAATGAGCAGTTCTTC. It encodes CASSPPGGAENEQFF. The V call is TRBV12-3 or TRBV12-4, the J call TRBJ2-1; 8 bases align to TRBD1. The CDR3 loop spans 15 amino acids. V was clipped by 5 bases and J by 7 bases; unmatched bases: 10.

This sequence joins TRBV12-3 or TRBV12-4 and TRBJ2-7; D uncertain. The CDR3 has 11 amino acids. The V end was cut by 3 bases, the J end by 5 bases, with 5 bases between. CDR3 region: CASSFMNEQYF. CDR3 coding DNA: TGTGCCAGCAGTTTCATGAACGAGCAGTACTTC.

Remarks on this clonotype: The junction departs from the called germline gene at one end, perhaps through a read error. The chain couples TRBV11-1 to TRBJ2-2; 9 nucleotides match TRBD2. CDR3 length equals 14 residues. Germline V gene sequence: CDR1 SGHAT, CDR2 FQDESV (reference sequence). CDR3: CTSSERGASGELFF. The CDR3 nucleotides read TGTACCAGCTCTGAGCGGGGGGCATCCGGGGAGCTGTTTTTT.

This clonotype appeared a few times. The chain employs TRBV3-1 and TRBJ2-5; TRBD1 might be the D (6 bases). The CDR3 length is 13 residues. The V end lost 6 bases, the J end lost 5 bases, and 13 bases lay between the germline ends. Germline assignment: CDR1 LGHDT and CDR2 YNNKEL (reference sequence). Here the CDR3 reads CASRVRGSETQYF. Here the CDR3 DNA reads TGTGCCAGCAGGGTCAGGGGTTCGGAGACCCAGTACTTC.

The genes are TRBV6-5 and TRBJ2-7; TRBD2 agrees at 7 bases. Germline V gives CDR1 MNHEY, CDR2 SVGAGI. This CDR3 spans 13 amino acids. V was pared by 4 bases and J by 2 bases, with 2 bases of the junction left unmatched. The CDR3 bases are TGTGCCAGCAGTTCAGGGAGGGCCTACGAGCAGTACTTC. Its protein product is CASSSGRAYEQYF.

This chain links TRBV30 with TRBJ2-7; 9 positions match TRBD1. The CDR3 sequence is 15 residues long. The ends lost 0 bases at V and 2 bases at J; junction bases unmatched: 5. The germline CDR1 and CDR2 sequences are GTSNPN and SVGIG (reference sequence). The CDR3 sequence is CAWSVQGALAYEQYF. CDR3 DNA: TGTGCCTGGAGTGTACAGGGGGCATTAGCCTACGAGCAGTACTTC.

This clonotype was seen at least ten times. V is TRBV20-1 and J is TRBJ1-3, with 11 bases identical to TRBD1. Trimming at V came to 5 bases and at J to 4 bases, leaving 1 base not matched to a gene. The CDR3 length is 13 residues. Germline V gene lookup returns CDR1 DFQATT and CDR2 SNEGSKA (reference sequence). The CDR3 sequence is CSAGDRGGNTIYF. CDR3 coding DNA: TGCAGTGCTGGGGACAGGGGGGGAAACACCATATATTTT.

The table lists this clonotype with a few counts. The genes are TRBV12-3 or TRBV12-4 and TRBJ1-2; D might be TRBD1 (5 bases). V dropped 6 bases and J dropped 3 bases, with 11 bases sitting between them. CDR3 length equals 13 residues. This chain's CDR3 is CASSTGTDYGYTF. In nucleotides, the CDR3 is TGTGCCAGCAGCACCGGGACGGACTATGGCTACACCTTC.

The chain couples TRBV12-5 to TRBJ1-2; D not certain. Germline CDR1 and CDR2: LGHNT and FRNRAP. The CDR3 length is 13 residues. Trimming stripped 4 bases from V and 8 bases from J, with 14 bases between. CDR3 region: CASGSGHRGGYTF. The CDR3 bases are TGTGCTAGTGGTTCCGGGCACCGAGGCGGCTACACCTTC. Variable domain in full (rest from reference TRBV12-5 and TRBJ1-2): DARVTQTPRHKVTEMGQEVTMRCQPILGHNTVFWYRQTMMQGLELLAYFRNRAPLDDSGMPKDRFSAEMPDATLATLKIQPSEPRDSAVYFCASGSGHRGGYTFGSGTRLTVV.

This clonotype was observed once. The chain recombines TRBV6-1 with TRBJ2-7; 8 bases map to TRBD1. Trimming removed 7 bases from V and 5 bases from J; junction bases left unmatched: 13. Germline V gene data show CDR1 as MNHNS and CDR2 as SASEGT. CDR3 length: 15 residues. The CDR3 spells CASTRIQGGGDEQYF. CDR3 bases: TGTGCCAGCACCCGCATACAGGGGGGCGGCGACGAGCAGTACTTC.

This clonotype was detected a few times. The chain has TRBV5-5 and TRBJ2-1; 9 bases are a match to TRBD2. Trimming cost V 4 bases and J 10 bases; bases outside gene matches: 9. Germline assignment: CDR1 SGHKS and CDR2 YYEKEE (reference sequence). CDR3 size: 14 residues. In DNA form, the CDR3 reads TGTGCCAGCAGCCTCGGGACTAGCTCCTCCGAGCAGTTCTTC. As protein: CASSLGTSSSEQFF.

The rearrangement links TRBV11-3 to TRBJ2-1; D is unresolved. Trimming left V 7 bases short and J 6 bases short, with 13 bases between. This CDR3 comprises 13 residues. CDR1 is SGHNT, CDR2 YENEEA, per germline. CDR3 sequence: CASMSGVFNEQFF. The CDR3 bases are TGTGCCAGCATGAGTGGGGTTTTCAATGAGCAGTTCTTC.